By proportion, the clone carrying this T cell receptor beta chain is medium-sized. The data were taken from a study of Japanese encephalitis immunity and Zika vaccine responses. Study summary: TCRs were sequenced at week 0, pre-ZPIV, and again at week 52. Study-wide points: Each participant's samples clustered together, with no shared TCRs suggested.

MiXCR, applied by TCRdb to the 5' RACE reads, yields one record per CDR3 protein. This sample has hundreds of distinct CDR3 sequences, with about 2.2% found just once. From germline, CDR1 is SGHTA and CDR2 FQGNSA. With 2 bases removed from V and 3 bases from J, the gap between germline ends came to 9 bases. The CDR3 runs 14 residues. Peptide pools at around 1.1 ug/mL each stimulated CFSE-labeled PBMCs over an approximately 6-day culture. Proliferating CD4 T cells were sorted unfixed as live CD56-CD19-CD16-CD3+CD4+ CFSE-low cells. The chain carries TRBV7-2 and TRBJ2-3; TRBD1 is a possible D gene (5 bases). The receptor's source is an adult woman who received an inactivated Zika virus vaccine. Sequenced material: antigen-activated CD4+ T cells from blood, cultured, taken during a Zika inactivated vaccine study. Here the CDR3 DNA reads TGTGCCAGCAGCTTAAACCAGGGTACAGATACGCAGTATTTT. Translated, it gives CASSLNQGTDTQYF. Full variable domain (outside the CDR3, taken from reference TRBV7-2 and TRBJ2-3): GAGVSQSPSNKVTEKGKDVELRCDPISGHTALYWYRQSLGQGLEFLIYFQGNSAPDKSGLPSDRFSAERTGGSVSTLTIQRTQQEDSAVYLCASSLNQGTDTQYFGPGTRLTVL.